This entry is about one T cell receptor beta chain. Then a second PCR, running about 6 to 11 cycles, was carried out with a sample-barcoded 5' primer and a J-beta primer mix. MiXCR was run by TCRdb on the 5' RACE reads, yielding one entry per CDR3 protein. The sample records around 970,000 distinct CDR3 sequences, approximately 50% being singletons. The ends were cut back, 4 bases at V and 8 bases at J, with 11 bases in the middle. CDR3 length: 12 residues. The sample originates from a study of blood T cells in healthy people across ages. The rearrangement links TRBV12-3 or TRBV12-4 to TRBJ1-2; D is uncertain. This TCR was sampled from a woman aged 55-75 years in good health. The sequenced sample consisted of blood. The DNA for the CDR3 is TGTGCCAGCAGTTCCCTCCTTGGGGGCTACACCTTC. It specifies CASSSLLGGYTF.